Here is one T cell receptor beta chain with its context. This is likely a read error, given that the CDR3 carries no conserved phenylalanine or tryptophan at its end. The sample belongs to a study of patients and donors after allogeneic stem cell transplantation. Germline-derived CDR1 and CDR2 are LNHDA and SQIVND (reference sequence). Trimming removed 8 bases at V and 0 bases at J, with 8 bases between. There are 14 residues in the CDR3. One entry per CDR3 protein results from TCRdb running MiXCR on the RT-PCR reads. The sample lists about 150,000 distinct CDR3 sequences, 24% seen once, with approximately 26% in the top ten.

V usage is TRBV19 and J usage is TRBJ1-6; possibly TRBD1 for D (6 bases). Sequencing used blood, either unsorted or a sorted T cell fraction (not recorded which). This TCR was sampled from a human donor who was either an allogeneic HSCT recipient or a stem cell or donor lymphocyte infusion donor (not recorded which). It is not recorded whose cells these are; they may come from a transplant donor. CDR3 amino acids: CASGRGSYNSPLHL. Here the CDR3 DNA reads TGTGCCAGTGGCAGGGGCTCCTATAATTCACCCCTCCACTTG.